Sequencing of this T cell receptor beta chain was carried out in a study of blood T cell repertoires in COVID-19 (dated by TCRdb to the early 2020s). Regarding the complete study: Samples from collaborators originated in the United States, Italy and Spain and spanned both the acute and convalescent phases of COVID-19. The material from the prospective study consisted of cDNA or gDNA derived from T cells, B-cell-depleted T cells, or PBMCs. Deeply sampled blood TCRbeta repertoires from subjects exposed to, actively infected with, or recovered from COVID-19 were included in the dataset. The repertoires were made available in a free public database intended to serve as a resource for research on the immune response to SARS-CoV-2. The samples were drawn from the first 160 participants of the ongoing ImmuneRACE study and from about 1,200 subjects provided by 6 global collaborators. A de-identified subject ID, COVID-19 status, age in years and sex were almost always included in the sample metadata. HLA class I and class II types, where available, came from metadata supplied by the sample provider rather than from assay-based typing.

TCRbeta CDR3 regions were amplified from genomic DNA by means of the immunoSEQ Assay, a bias-controlled multiplex PCR. The original pipeline was this. The number of nucleated cells in each sample was estimated by amplification of reference gene primers within the assay. To quantify the absolute abundance of each unique TCRbeta CDR3 rearrangement, sequence reads were collapsed and filtered. For each sample, productive Simpson clonality was calculated by taking the square root of Simpson's diversity index across productive rearrangements. The source is immuneACCESS, and TCRdb retained only in-frame sequences with V and J called. Part of the clones is not carried over; for the studies checked, unresolved V genes explain less than half of this, and the remainder is unexplained. V and J calls plus clone size are reproduced from that table; the DNA served to infer D and trimming. This sample has nearly 200,000 clones in its table, and about four fifths of those were observed once. The ten top clones hold 7.5% of the sample.

On the study overall, not on this receptor specifically: How much clinical and demographic metadata was included differed by source and by participant, and the metadata was provided uncurated.

The CDR3 runs 12 residues from the cysteine to the phenylalanine. The CDR3 DNA has 36 bases and is translated from base 1. CDR1 SGHAT and CDR2 FQNNGV are derived from the germline V gene. V loses 5 bases, J loses 7 bases, and the germline ends lie 12 bases apart. Remarks on this clone: Its specific antigen is unknown. Within one base of it there is no much larger clone, and no base qualities were kept.

Enrolling through a virtual design, the prospective study's participants ranged in age from roughly 18 to 100 years and lived across 20 to 25 United States geographic areas. In the prospective study, cohorts were assigned on the basis of participant-reported clinical history obtained from a screening survey and a study questionnaire. Recovered participants in ImmuneRACE Cohort 3 were defined as having two consecutive negative NP/OP PCR tests, clearance from a healthcare professional, or resolution of symptoms. Each participant in the prospective study had whole blood, serum and a nasopharyngeal or oropharyngeal swab collected by mobile phlebotomists. Participants in the prospective study had the option to provide additional blood draws and questionnaires over a roughly 2-month period. Prospective study blood samples were shipped either frozen or at room temperature before DNA extraction.

The chain was built from TRBV11-2 and TRBJ2-7; the D gene cannot be named for sure. The sequence was obtained from a man between 35 and 55 years old who had recovered from COVID-19. The specimen sequenced was PBMCs or T cells enriched from blood (not recorded which). CDR3 region: CASSPSNSEQYF. The DNA reads TGTGCCAGCAGCCCTTCAAACTCGGAGCAGTACTTC.